This T cell receptor (beta chain) was recorded in a study of OX40 agonist ivuxolimab in advanced cancers. For the study at large: One patient with hepatocellular carcinoma and two with cutaneous melanoma, three in all, had partial responses.

General study results and limits: The average count of expanded clones was higher among CD8+ T cells than among CD4+.

Only in-frame clones appear in the TCRdb table, and some are missing; sequencing was by immunoSEQ multiplex PCR. In the table there are roughly 53,000 clones, 75% to 85% of which are singletons. Germline assignment: CDR1 SNHLY and CDR2 FYNNEI. The CDR3 contains 15 residues. The ends were cut back, 5 bases at V and 3 bases at J, with 14 bases in the middle. As regards this clone: Its cognate antigen is unknown.

V usage is TRBV2 and J usage is TRBJ2-1; TRBD2 is a possible D gene (6 bases). The specimen comprised CD4+ or CD8+ T cells sorted from blood, sampled in a trial of the OX40 agonist ivuxolimab. This receptor was identified in an adult with an advanced solid tumor such as melanoma, head and neck, liver or kidney cancer. CDR3 region: CASSPGTSLYNEQFF. CDR3 sequence (DNA): TGTGCCAGCAGTCCCGGGACTTCACTCTACAATGAGCAGTTCTTC. Combining the CDR3 with reference TRBV2 and TRBJ2-1 gives the whole variable domain EPEVTQTPSHQVTQMGQEVILRCVPISNHLYFYWYRQILGQKVEFLVSFYNNEISEKSEIFDDQFSVERPDGSNFTLKIRSTKLEDSAMYFCASSPGTSLYNEQFFGPGTRLTVL.